What follows describes a single TCR beta chain. Its antigen is unknown. The assay used deep level. Unsorted PBMC DNA went through sequencing on ten immunoSEQ deep assay plates. Here immunoSEQ multiplex PCR was the method, and the copy in TCRdb shows in-frame clones only, minus some. Of 450,000 to 600,000 clones in the sample, roughly 78% were seen once. Unsorted samples drew genomic DNA from some 82 million PBMCs. This sample is part of a study of shared clonotypes between healthy human individuals. Study-wide findings and caveats: Among donors, the sharing of clonotypes was expected to be influenced by sequencing depth.

The sequence came from a woman in her thirties or forties in good health. Some clones in this sample may be carry-over from other donors' samples. The sample taken for sequencing was PBMCs.

The CDR3 spells CASSFDRVYEQYF. The CDR3 bases are TGTGCCAGCAGCTTTGACAGGGTATACGAGCAGTACTTC. The chain recombines TRBV7-2 with TRBJ2-7, with 7 bases matching TRBD1. The length of the CDR3 is 13 residues. J lost 4 bases, V lost 3 bases, and 3 bases had no gene match. Germline V CDR1 and CDR2: SGHTA, FQGNSA. Based on the CDR3 plus reference TRBV7-2 and TRBJ2-7, the full variable domain is GAGVSQSPSNKVTEKGKDVELRCDPISGHTALYWYRQSLGQGLEFLIYFQGNSAPDKSGLPSDRFSAERTGGSVSTLTIQRTQQEDSAVYLCASSFDRVYEQYFGPGTRLTVT.